These T cell receptor beta chains were read from a single sample in a study of blood T cell repertoires in COVID-19. Sequenced by immunoSEQ multiplex PCR; TCRdb stores in-frame clones only, minus some. The sample records 95,000 to 150,000 clones, more than 65% being singletons. The sequenced material came from peripheral blood. The receptor set was obtained from a woman in her 70s with acute or convalescent COVID-19. The CDR3 runs from the conserved cysteine through the conserved F or W. Fields, in order: CDR3 protein, CDR3 DNA, clone size, V gene, J gene, D gene. D genes are given only for firm matches. Size values are once, few and many counts, or a class for expanded clones, and some rows have none.

CDR3: CASNLGQFNYGYTF
DNA: TGTGCCAGTAATTTGGGACAGTTTAACTATGGCTACACCTTC
size: .
V: TRBV19
J: TRBJ1-2
D: TRBD1

CDR3: CASSESLSIGELFF
DNA: TGCGCCAGCAGTGAGTCGTTGTCCATCGGGGAGCTGTTTTTT
size: .
V: TRBV10-2
J: TRBJ2-2
D: .

CDR3: CASSGGLGNVLTF
DNA: TGTGCCAGCAGTGGAGGACTGGGAAACGTCCTGACTTTC
size: few
V: TRBV12-3/TRBV12-4
J: TRBJ2-6
D: .

CDR3: CASSPPGQRYGYTF
DNA: TGTGCCAGCAGTCCCCCTGGACAACGCTATGGCTACACCTTC
size: few
V: TRBV6-5
J: TRBJ1-2
D: .

CDR3: CASGLDSRFYGYTF
DNA: TGTGCTAGTGGTTTGGACAGTAGGTTTTATGGCTACACCTTC
size: .
V: TRBV12-5
J: TRBJ1-2
D: .

CDR3: CASSLGPGPQPQHF
DNA: TGTGCCAGCAGCTTAGGGCCGGGTCCCCAGCCCCAGCATTTT
size: .
V: TRBV7-2
J: TRBJ1-5
D: .

CDR3: CASSPLGTDTDTQYF
DNA: TGTGCCAGCAGCCCTCTAGGGACAGACACAGATACGCAGTATTTT
size: .
V: TRBV6-2/TRBV6-3
J: TRBJ2-3
D: TRBD1

CDR3: CASRQTLDYGYTF
DNA: TGTGCCAGCAGACAGACCCTGGACTATGGCTACACCTTC
size: many
V: TRBV12-3/TRBV12-4
J: TRBJ1-2
D: .

CDR3: CASSLDRNTEAFF
DNA: TGTGCCAGCAGCTTGGACAGGAACACTGAAGCTTTCTTT
size: .
V: TRBV7-8
J: TRBJ1-1
D: .

CDR3: CASSVVMGATEAFF
DNA: TGTGCCAGCAGCGTAGTTATGGGGGCAACTGAAGCTTTCTTT
size: .
V: TRBV9
J: TRBJ1-1
D: .

CDR3: CASSYSTGGMNTEAFF
DNA: TGTGCCAGCAGTTACTCGACAGGGGGCATGAACACTGAAGCTTTCTTT
size: .
V: TRBV6-5
J: TRBJ1-1
D: TRBD1

CDR3: CASSEGRYEQYF
DNA: TGTGCCAGCAGTGAAGGGCGGTACGAGCAGTACTTC
size: .
V: TRBV2
J: TRBJ2-7
D: .

CDR3: CASSQDLTGGQPQHF
DNA: TGCGCCAGCAGCCAAGATTTAACAGGGGGGCAGCCCCAGCATTTT
size: .
V: TRBV4-3
J: TRBJ1-5
D: TRBD1

CDR3: CASSLSQGVKLFF
DNA: TGTGCCAGTAGTTTGTCCCAGGGGGTAAAACTGTTTTTT
size: .
V: TRBV19
J: TRBJ1-4
D: TRBD1

CDR3: CASSQESTGGLSTDTQYF
DNA: TGCGCCAGCAGCCAAGAGTCGACAGGGGGACTTAGCACAGATACGCAGTATTTT
size: .
V: TRBV4-1
J: TRBJ2-3
D: TRBD1

CDR3: CASSQGGRGTYNEQFF
DNA: TGTGCCAGCAGCCAAGGAGGGAGAGGGACCTACAATGAGCAGTTCTTC
size: .
V: TRBV4-2
J: TRBJ2-1
D: .

CDR3: CASSQDRGTEAFF
DNA: TGTGCCAGCAGCCAGGACAGGGGGACTGAAGCTTTCTTT
size: .
V: TRBV3-1/TRBV3-2
J: TRBJ1-1
D: TRBD1

CDR3: CASSKKGRGGELFF
DNA: TGTGCCAGCAGTAAAAAGGGTCGGGGAGGGGAGCTGTTTTTT
size: .
V: TRBV28
J: TRBJ2-2
D: .

CDR3: CASSLVRWGGTQYF
DNA: TGTGCCAGCAGCTTAGTCCGGTGGGGAGGGACCCAGTACTTC
size: .
V: TRBV7-2
J: TRBJ2-5
D: .

CDR3: CASSFGAFNEQFF
DNA: TGTGCCAGCAGTTTTGGGGCGTTCAATGAGCAGTTCTTC
size: .
V: TRBV12-3/TRBV12-4
J: TRBJ2-1
D: .

CDR3: CASSPGTGRANTGELFF
DNA: TGCGCCAGCAGCCCTGGGACAGGCCGAGCGAACACCGGGGAGCTGTTTTTT
size: .
V: TRBV4-1
J: TRBJ2-2
D: TRBD1

CDR3: CASSLGARPDTGELFF
DNA: TGTGCCAGCAGCTTAGGAGCTAGGCCCGACACCGGGGAGCTGTTTTTT
size: .
V: TRBV7-3
J: TRBJ2-2
D: .

CDR3: CASSQDFRGNQPQHF
DNA: TGCGCCAGCAGCCAAGATTTCAGGGGCAATCAGCCCCAGCATTTT
size: few
V: TRBV4-3
J: TRBJ1-5
D: .

CDR3: CASSTDRALGNTIYF
DNA: TGTGCCAGCAGTACCGACAGGGCCCTAGGAAACACCATATATTTT
size: .
V: TRBV6-5
J: TRBJ1-3
D: TRBD1

CDR3: CAWSVRASWGSNQPQHF
DNA: TGTGCCTGGAGTGTCAGGGCCTCTTGGGGAAGCAATCAGCCCCAGCATTTT
size: .
V: TRBV30
J: TRBJ1-5
D: .

CDR3: CASSPPSDYEQYF
DNA: TGTGCCAGTAGTCCCCCAAGCGACTACGAGCAGTACTTC
size: once
V: TRBV19
J: TRBJ2-7
D: .

CDR3: CASKHSENSPLHF
DNA: TGCGCCAGCAAACACAGTGAGAATTCACCCCTCCACTTT
size: few
V: TRBV10-2
J: TRBJ1-6
D: .

CDR3: CASSLGVTTSEQFF
DNA: TGTGCCAGCAGCTTAGGTGTGACAACGAGTGAGCAGTTCTTC
size: .
V: TRBV11-2
J: TRBJ2-1
D: .